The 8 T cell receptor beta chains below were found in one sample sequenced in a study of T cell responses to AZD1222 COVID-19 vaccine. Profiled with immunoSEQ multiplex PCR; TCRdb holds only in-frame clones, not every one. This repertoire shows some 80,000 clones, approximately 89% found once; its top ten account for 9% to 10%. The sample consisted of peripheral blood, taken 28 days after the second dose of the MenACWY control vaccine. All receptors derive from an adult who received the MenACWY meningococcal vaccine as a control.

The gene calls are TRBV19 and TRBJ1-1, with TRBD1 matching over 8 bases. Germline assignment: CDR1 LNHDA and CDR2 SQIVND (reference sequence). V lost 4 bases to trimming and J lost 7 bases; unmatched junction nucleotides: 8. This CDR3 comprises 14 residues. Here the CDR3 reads CASSKDRERGEAFF. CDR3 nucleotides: TGTGCCAGTAGTAAGGACAGGGAGAGAGGTGAAGCTTTCTTT.

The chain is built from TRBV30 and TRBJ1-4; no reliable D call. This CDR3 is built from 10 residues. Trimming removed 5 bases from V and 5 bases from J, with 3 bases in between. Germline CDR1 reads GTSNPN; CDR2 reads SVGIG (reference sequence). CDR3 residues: CAWENEKLFF. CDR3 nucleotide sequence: TGTGCCTGGGAAAATGAAAAACTGTTTTTT.

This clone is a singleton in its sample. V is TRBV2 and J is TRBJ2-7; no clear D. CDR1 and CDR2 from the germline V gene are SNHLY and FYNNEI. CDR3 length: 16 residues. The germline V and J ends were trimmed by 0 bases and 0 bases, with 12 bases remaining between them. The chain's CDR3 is CASSEAEPPISYEQYF. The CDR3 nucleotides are TGTGCCAGCAGTGAAGCAGAGCCCCCCATCTCCTACGAGCAGTACTTC.

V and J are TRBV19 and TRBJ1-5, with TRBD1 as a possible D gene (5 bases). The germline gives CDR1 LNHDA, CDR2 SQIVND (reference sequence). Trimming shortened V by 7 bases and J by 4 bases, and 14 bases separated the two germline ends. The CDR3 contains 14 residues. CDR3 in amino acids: CASNSGLTNQPQHF. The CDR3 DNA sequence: TGTGCCAGTAACTCGGGACTGACAAATCAGCCCCAGCATTTT.

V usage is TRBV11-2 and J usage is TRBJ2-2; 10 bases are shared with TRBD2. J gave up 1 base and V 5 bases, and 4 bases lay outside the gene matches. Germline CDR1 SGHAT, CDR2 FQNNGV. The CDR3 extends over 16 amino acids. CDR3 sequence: CASSLLAGVNTGELFF. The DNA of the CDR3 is TGTGCCAGCAGCCTCCTAGCGGGGGTGAACACCGGGGAGCTGTTTTTT.

CDR3 in amino acids: CASSYDRAVQYF. CDR3 nucleotides: TGTGCCAGCAGTTACGACAGGGCGGTGCAGTACTTC. The chain uses TRBV6-5 and TRBJ2-7, with 7 bases fitting TRBD1. Germline V gives CDR1 MNHEY, CDR2 SVGAGI. Germline trimming cut 2 bases from V and 9 bases from J; bases unmatched to any gene: 4. This CDR3 has 12 amino acids.

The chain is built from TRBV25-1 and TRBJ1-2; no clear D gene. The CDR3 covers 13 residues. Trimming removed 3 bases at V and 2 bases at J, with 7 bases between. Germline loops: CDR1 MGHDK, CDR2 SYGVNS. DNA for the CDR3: TGTGCCAGCAGTGATCCTGAAAACTATGGCTACACCTTC. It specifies CASSDPENYGYTF.

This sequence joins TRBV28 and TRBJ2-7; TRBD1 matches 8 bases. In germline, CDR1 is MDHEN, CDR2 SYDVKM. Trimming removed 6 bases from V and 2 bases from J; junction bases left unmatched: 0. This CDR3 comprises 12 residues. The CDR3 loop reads CASRTGAYEQYF. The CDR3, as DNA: TGTGCCAGCAGGACAGGGGCCTACGAGCAGTACTTC.